These 21 T cell receptor beta chains originate from one sample sequenced in a study of blood T cell repertoires in COVID-19. Produced via immunoSEQ multiplex PCR; TCRdb's table is partial and in-frame only. The repertoire holds a few hundred thousand clones, with around 82% as singletons. The sample consisted of PBMCs or T cells enriched from blood (not recorded which). The receptors stem from a woman between 40 and 50 years old with acute COVID-19.

The J gene is TRBJ1-5, the V gene TRBV7-8; 11 nucleotides line up with TRBD1. With V trimmed by 5 bases and J by 2 bases, 14 bases remained unmatched. CDR1 and CDR2 (germline): SGHVS, FQNEAQ. The CDR3 has 19 residues. Here the CDR3 reads CASSGSRDRGNLGNQPQHF. As DNA, the CDR3 is TGTGCCAGCAGCGGCAGCCGGGACAGGGGGAATTTGGGCAATCAGCCCCAGCATTTT.

This CDR3 is CASSQVVSLNEQFF. In DNA form, the CDR3 reads TGTGCCAGCAGCCAAGTAGTATCTCTCAATGAGCAGTTCTTC. V and J are TRBV3-1 (or the pseudogene TRBV3-2) and TRBJ2-1, with D unresolved. Looked up from germline, CDR1 is LGHDT and CDR2 is YNNKEL (reference sequence). The V and J ends lost 1 base and 6 bases respectively, with 10 bases between them. The CDR3 runs 14 residues.

V and J are TRBV28 and TRBJ2-2, with 8 bases aligning to TRBD1. The CDR3 is 16 amino acids. The germline CDR1 and CDR2 sequences are MDHEN and SYDVKM. V lost 6 bases and J lost 6; bases outside the gene matches: 12. The CDR3 here is CASRLPDRGDAGELFF. The CDR3 coding sequence is TGTGCCAGCAGACTACCTGACAGGGGAGACGCCGGGGAGCTGTTTTTT. Full variable domain (outside the CDR3, taken from reference TRBV28 and TRBJ2-2): DVKVTQSSRYLVKRTGEKVFLECVQDMDHENMFWYRQDPGLGLRLIYFSYDVKMKEKGDIPEGYSVSREKKERFSLILESASTNQTSMYLCASRLPDRGDAGELFFGEGSRLTVL.

The CDR3 DNA is TGTGCCATCAGACAGGGGGCGGGCGGGGAGACCCAGTACTTC. This sequence encodes CAIRQGAGGETQYF. The chain joins TRBV10-3 to TRBJ2-5; 9 bases agree with TRBD1. Germline loops: CDR1 ENHRY, CDR2 SYGVKD. This CDR3 comprises 14 residues. V shed 6 bases and J 5 bases; nucleotides not matched to a gene: 7.

J is TRBJ2-6 and V is TRBV2; 7 positions match TRBD1. V shed 5 bases, J shed 0 bases, and the junction held 4 bases outside the gene matches. CDR1 and CDR2 (germline): SNHLY, FYNNEI. This CDR3 has 16 residues. The CDR3 loop reads CASSWDRSSGANVLTF. The CDR3 region has the DNA TGTGCCAGCAGTTGGGACAGATCCTCTGGGGCCAACGTCCTGACTTTC.

The genes are TRBV3-1 (or the pseudogene TRBV3-2) and TRBJ1-5; D ambiguous. Trimming removed 0 bases at V and 4 bases at J, with 7 bases between. The CDR3 length is 14 residues. The germline CDR1 and CDR2 sequences are LGHDT and YNNKEL (reference sequence). CDR3 bases: TGTGCCAGCAGCCAAGATACGGGGAATCAGCCCCAGCATTTT. This codes for CASSQDTGNQPQHF.

The chain uses TRBV3-1 (or the pseudogene TRBV3-2) and TRBJ1-6, with unresolved D. The CDR3 runs 15 residues. Trimming took off 0 bases at V and 7 bases at J, with 10 bases between the two ends. Per the germline V gene, CDR1 is LGHDT and CDR2 is YNNKEL (reference sequence). CDR3 amino acids: CASSQDTQTNSPLHF. The CDR3 DNA reads as TGTGCCAGCAGCCAAGATACCCAGACAAATTCACCCCTCCACTTT.

This clone occurred many times. Here the CDR3 reads CATTASGRGYEQYF. Here the CDR3 DNA reads TGTGCCACTACGGCTAGCGGGAGAGGTTACGAGCAGTACTTC. The chain recombines TRBV28 with TRBJ2-7; TRBD2 matches at 10 bases. The CDR3 runs to 14 residues. CDR1 MDHEN and CDR2 SYDVKM come from the germline V gene. Trimming removed 10 bases from V and 4 bases from J; junction bases left unmatched: 10.

This sequence joins TRBV12-3 or TRBV12-4 and TRBJ1-1; D is ambiguous. The length of the CDR3 is 12 residues. Between the trimmed V and J ends, which lost 6 bases and 8 bases, there was a span of 13 bases. The CDR3 DNA reads TGTGCCAGCAGACCAGACACCTTCGAAGCTTTCTTT. Its protein is CASRPDTFEAFF.

The rearrangement uses TRBV5-1 and TRBJ1-1; tentatively, D is TRBD1 (5 bases). The CDR3 sequence is 15 residues long. Germline CDR1 reads SGHRS; CDR2 reads YFSETQ. V lost 4 bases and J 5 bases, leaving 18 bases between the germline ends. The CDR3 spells CASSPTAGESTEAFF. The DNA of the CDR3 is TGCGCCAGCAGCCCCACCGCGGGGGAGAGTACTGAAGCTTTCTTT.

The J gene is TRBJ1-2, the V gene TRBV3-1 (or the pseudogene TRBV3-2); 10 bases map to TRBD1. From germline, CDR1 is LGHDT and CDR2 YNNKEL (reference sequence). Unmatched junction bases numbered 3, after V lost 1 base and J lost 7 bases. The CDR3 length is 14 residues. The CDR3 DNA is TGTGCCAGCAGCCAAGGGGGGACAGGGGTTGGCTACACCTTC. Protein sequence: CASSQGGTGVGYTF.

This clone was detected many times. The chain has TRBV9 and TRBJ1-5; 10 bases are shared with TRBD1. Germline CDR1 SGDLS, CDR2 YYNGEE. V lost 4 bases and J lost 2; bases outside the gene matches: 12. CDR3 length equals 18 residues. The CDR3 loop is CASSILRDRGLGNQPQHF. The CDR3 DNA reads TGTGCCAGCAGCATCCTCCGGGACAGGGGTCTAGGCAATCAGCCCCAGCATTTT.

About this clone: A junction end diverges from the germline sequence, so it may reflect a read error. Within the sample, other DNA sequences also encode this same CDR3. The chain links TRBV19 to TRBJ2-1; D may be TRBD2 (7 bases). Germline V CDR1 and CDR2: LNHDA, SQIVND (reference sequence). This CDR3 spans 15 amino acids. The CDR3 loop reads CASSMPWRGLNEQFF. CDR3 coding DNA: TGTGCCAGCAGTATGCCCTGGCGGGGGCTCAATGAGCAGTTCTTC.

This clone was picked up many times. This chain links TRBV24-1 with TRBJ2-5; 15 bases line up with TRBD2. V shed 3 bases, J shed 4 bases, and the junction held 8 bases outside the gene matches. The germline V gene encodes CDR1 KGHDR and CDR2 SFDVKD. The CDR3 sequence is 18 residues long. The CDR3 coding sequence is TGTGCCACCAGTGATGGGGGACTAGCGGGAGGAGTCGGAGAGACCCAGTACTTC. It encodes CATSDGGLAGGVGETQYF.

Regarding this clone: One end of the junction fails to match germline, which may point to a read error. The CDR3 is CASRIAGDLETQYF. CDR3 nucleotides: TGTGCCAGTAGAATAGCGGGAGATCTAGAGACCCAGTACTTC. This rearrangement joins TRBV19 to TRBJ2-5; TRBD2 matches at 9 bases. The germline CDR1 and CDR2 sequences are LNHDA and SQIVND (reference sequence). The CDR3 extends over 14 amino acids.

The chain carries TRBV19 and TRBJ1-2; possible D gene TRBD1, 5 bases. CDR3 length: 13 amino acids. Per the germline V gene, CDR1 is LNHDA and CDR2 is SQIVND (reference sequence). Trimming took 5 bases from V and 7 from J, leaving 14 bases between them. CDR3 loop: CASSGQGPGGYTF. The CDR3 DNA follows: TGTGCCAGTAGTGGACAAGGACCCGGTGGCTACACCTTC.

The chain has TRBV19 and TRBJ1-1; TRBD1 is a possible D gene (5 bases). Germline V gives CDR1 LNHDA, CDR2 SQIVND (reference sequence). The V gene lost 3 bases and the J gene lost 11 bases, with 16 bases spanning the gap. This CDR3 region has 13 residues. Here the CDR3 reads CASSITSTVEAFF. The CDR3 DNA follows: TGTGCCAGTAGTATTACCTCGACAGTTGAGGCTTTCTTT.

The rearrangement uses TRBV5-1 and TRBJ1-4; D is uncertain. V lost 4 bases and J 8 bases, leaving 12 bases between the germline ends. The CDR3 covers 13 residues. Germline loops: CDR1 SGHRS, CDR2 YFSETQ. The CDR3 protein is CASSLRPAEKLFF. In DNA form, the CDR3 reads TGCGCCAGCAGCCTGAGGCCAGCGGAAAAACTGTTTTTT.

This chain connects TRBV5-6 to TRBJ1-2; weak D call: TRBD1 (6 bases). The CDR3 runs to 15 residues. The germline V gene has CDR1 SGHDT and CDR2 YYEEEE. The V gene lost 4 bases and the J gene lost 0 bases, with 13 bases spanning the gap. CDR3 loop: CASSPGTHANYGYTF. DNA of the CDR3: TGTGCCAGCAGCCCGGGGACACATGCTAACTATGGCTACACCTTC.

The chain is built from TRBV3-1 (or the pseudogene TRBV3-2) and TRBJ2-6, with D maybe TRBD1 (5 bases). Germline V lookup: CDR1 LGHDT, CDR2 YNNKEL (reference sequence). The V end lost 10 bases, the J end lost 0 bases, and 10 bases lay between the germline ends. The CDR3 extends over 14 amino acids. The CDR3 spells CATSDNSGANVLTF. The CDR3 nucleotides are TGTGCCACCTCGGACAACTCTGGGGCCAACGTCCTGACTTTC.

The chain combines TRBV29-1 with TRBJ2-1; 13 bases are a match to TRBD2. The V gene's germline CDR1 is SQVTM and CDR2 ANQGSEA. The CDR3 loop spans 14 amino acids. Trimming at V came to 6 bases and at J to 6 bases, leaving 5 bases not matched to a gene. CDR3 in DNA: TGCAGCGTAACGGGACTAGCGGGGATCAATGAGCAGTTCTTC. Its translation is CSVTGLAGINEQFF.